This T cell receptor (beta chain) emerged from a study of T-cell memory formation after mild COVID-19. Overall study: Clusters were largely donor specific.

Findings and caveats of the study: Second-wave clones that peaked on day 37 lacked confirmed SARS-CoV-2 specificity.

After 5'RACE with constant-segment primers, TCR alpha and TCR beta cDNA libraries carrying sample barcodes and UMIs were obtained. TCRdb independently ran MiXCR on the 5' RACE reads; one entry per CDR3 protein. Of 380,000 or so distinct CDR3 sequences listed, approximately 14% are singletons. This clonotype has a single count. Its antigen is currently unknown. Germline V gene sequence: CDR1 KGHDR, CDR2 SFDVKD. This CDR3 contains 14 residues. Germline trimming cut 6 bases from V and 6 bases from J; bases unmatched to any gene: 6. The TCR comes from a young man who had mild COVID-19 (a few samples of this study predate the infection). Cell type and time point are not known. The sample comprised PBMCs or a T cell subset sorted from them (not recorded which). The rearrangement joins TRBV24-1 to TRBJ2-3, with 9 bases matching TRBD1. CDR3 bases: TGTGCCACCAGTCTCACAGGGGGCCCCGATACGCAGTATTTT. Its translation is CATSLTGGPDTQYF.